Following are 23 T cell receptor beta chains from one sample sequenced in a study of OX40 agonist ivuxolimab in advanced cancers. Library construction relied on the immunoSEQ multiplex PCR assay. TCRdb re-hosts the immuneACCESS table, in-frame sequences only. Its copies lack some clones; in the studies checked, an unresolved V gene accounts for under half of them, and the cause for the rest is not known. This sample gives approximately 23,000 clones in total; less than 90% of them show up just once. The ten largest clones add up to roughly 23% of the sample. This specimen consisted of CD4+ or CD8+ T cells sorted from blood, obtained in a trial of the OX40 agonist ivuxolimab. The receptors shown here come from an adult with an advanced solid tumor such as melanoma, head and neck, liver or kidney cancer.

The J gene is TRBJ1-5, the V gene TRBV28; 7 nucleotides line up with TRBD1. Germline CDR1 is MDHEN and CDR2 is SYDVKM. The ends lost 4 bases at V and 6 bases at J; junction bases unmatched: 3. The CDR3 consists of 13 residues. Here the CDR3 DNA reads TGTGCCAGCAGTTACAGGGGTGCTCAGCCCCAGCATTTT. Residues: CASSYRGAQPQHF.

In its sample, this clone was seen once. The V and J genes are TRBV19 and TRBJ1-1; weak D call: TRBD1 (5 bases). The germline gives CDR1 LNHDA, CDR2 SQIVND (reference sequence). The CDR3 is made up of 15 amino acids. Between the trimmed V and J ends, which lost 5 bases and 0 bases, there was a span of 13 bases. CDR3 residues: CASSGPGLMNTEAFF. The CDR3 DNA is TGTGCCAGTAGTGGCCCGGGACTGATGAACACTGAAGCTTTCTTT.

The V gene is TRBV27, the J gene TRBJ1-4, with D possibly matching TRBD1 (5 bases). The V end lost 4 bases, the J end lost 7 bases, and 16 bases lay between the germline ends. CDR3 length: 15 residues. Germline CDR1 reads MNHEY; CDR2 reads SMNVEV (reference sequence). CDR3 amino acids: CASSSRPVGGEKLFF. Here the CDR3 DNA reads TGTGCCAGCAGTTCGCGGCCGGTGGGGGGTGAAAAACTGTTTTTT.

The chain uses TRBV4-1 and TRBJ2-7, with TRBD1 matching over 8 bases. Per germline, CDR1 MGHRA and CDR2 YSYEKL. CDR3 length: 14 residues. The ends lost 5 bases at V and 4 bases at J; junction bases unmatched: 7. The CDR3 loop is CASSAGQGPYEQYF. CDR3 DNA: TGCGCCAGCAGCGCCGGACAGGGTCCGTACGAGCAGTACTTC.

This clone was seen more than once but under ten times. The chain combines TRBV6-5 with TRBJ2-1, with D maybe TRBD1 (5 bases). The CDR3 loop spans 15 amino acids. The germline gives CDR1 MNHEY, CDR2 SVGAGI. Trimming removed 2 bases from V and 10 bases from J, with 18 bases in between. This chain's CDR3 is CASSYGQGFRKEQFF. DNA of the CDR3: TGTGCCAGCAGTTACGGTCAGGGATTTCGCAAGGAGCAGTTCTTC.

CDR3 nucleotides: TGTGCCAGCAGCCGGACTCAGTATAGCAATCAGCCCCAGCATTTT. Its translation: CASSRTQYSNQPQHF. The genes are TRBV2 and TRBJ1-5; no clear D gene. Germline V gives CDR1 SNHLY, CDR2 FYNNEI. The CDR3 spans 15 residues. V lost 6 bases to trimming and J lost 0 bases, with 12 bases between them.

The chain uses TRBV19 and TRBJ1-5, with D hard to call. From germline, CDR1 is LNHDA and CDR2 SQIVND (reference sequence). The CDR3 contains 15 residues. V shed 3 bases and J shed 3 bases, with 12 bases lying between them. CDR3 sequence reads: CASSMWERNNQPQHF. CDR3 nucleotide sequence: TGTGCCAGTAGTATGTGGGAAAGGAACAATCAGCCCCAGCATTTT.

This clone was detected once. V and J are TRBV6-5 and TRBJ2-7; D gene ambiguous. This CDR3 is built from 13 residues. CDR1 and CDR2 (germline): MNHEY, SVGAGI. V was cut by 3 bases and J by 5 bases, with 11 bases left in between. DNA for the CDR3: TGTGCCAGCAGTTATAATAGATTCGACGAGCAGTACTTC. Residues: CASSYNRFDEQYF.

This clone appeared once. The CDR3 protein is CASSLGGQGYEQYF. The CDR3 DNA reads as TGTGCCAGCAGCTTAGGAGGTCAGGGCTACGAGCAGTACTTC. The chain combines TRBV7-6 with TRBJ2-7, with D possibly being TRBD1 (5 bases). The germline V gene encodes CDR1 SGHVS and CDR2 FNYEAQ. CDR3 length: 14 residues. V lost 1 base, J lost 3 bases, and 10 bases lay in between.

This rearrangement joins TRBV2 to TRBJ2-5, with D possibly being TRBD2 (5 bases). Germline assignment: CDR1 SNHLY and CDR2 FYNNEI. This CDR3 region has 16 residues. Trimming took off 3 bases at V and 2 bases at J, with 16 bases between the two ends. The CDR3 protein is CASSDASYPVQETQYF. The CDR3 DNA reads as TGTGCCAGCAGTGATGCTAGCTACCCCGTACAAGAGACCCAGTACTTC.

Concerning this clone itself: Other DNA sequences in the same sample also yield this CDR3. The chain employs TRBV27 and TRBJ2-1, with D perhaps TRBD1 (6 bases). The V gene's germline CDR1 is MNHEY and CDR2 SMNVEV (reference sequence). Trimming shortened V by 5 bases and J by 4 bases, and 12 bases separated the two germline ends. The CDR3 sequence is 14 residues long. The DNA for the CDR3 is TGTGCCAGCAGTGGAACAGGGCCTTACAATGAGCAGTTCTTC. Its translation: CASSGTGPYNEQFF.

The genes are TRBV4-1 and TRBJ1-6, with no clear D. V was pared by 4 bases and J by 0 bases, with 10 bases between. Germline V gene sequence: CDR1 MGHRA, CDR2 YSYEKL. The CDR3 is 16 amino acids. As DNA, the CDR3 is TGCGCCAGCAGCCCTACTGAGACCTCCTATAATTCACCCCTCCACTTT. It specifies CASSPTETSYNSPLHF.

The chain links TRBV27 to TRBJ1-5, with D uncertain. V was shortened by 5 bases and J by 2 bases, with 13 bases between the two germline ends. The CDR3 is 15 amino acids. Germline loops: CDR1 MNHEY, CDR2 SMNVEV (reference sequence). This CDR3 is CASSPGPIGNQPQHF. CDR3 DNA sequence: TGTGCCAGCAGTCCGGGCCCTATTGGCAATCAGCCCCAGCATTTT.

CDR3 region: CASSEARGFPYEQYF. Here the CDR3 DNA reads TGTGCCAGCAGTGAAGCGAGGGGTTTCCCCTACGAGCAGTACTTC. The chain carries TRBV2 and TRBJ2-7; either TRBD1 or TRBD2 may fit D (5 bases each). Germline lookup yields CDR1 SNHLY and CDR2 FYNNEI. Deletions cut 0 bases from V and 2 bases from J, with 11 bases between. The CDR3 loop spans 15 amino acids.

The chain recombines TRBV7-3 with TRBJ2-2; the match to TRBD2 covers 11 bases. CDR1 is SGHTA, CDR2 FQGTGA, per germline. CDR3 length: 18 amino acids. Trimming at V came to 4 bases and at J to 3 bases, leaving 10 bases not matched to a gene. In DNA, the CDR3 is TGTGCCAGCAGCTCTCGGACTAGCGGGCTTGATGACACCGGGGAGCTGTTTTTT. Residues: CASSSRTSGLDDTGELFF. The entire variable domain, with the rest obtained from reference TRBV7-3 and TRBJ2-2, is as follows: GAGVSQTPSNKVTEKGKYVELRCDPISGHTALYWYRQSLGQGPEFLIYFQGTGAADDSGLPNDRFFAVRPEGSVSTLKIQRTERGDSAVYLCASSSRTSGLDDTGELFFGEGSRLTVL.

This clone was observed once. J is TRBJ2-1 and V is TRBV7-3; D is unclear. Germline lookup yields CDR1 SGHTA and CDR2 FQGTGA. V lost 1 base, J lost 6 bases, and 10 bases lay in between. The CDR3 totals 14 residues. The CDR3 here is CASSLSRGSNEQFF. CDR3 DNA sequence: TGTGCCAGCAGCTTAAGCCGTGGCTCCAATGAGCAGTTCTTC.

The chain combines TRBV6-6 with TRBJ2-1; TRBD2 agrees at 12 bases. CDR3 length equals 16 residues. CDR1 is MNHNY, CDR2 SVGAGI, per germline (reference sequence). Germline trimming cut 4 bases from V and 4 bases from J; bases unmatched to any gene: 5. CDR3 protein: CASSSMTSGSYNEQFF. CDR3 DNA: TGTGCCAGCAGTTCCATGACTAGCGGGAGTTACAATGAGCAGTTCTTC.

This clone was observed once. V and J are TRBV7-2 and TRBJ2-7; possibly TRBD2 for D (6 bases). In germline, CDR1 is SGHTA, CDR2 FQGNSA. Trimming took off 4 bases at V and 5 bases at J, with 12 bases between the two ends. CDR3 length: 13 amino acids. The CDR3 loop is CASSSGLWHEQYF. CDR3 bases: TGTGCCAGCAGCTCGGGACTTTGGCACGAGCAGTACTTC.

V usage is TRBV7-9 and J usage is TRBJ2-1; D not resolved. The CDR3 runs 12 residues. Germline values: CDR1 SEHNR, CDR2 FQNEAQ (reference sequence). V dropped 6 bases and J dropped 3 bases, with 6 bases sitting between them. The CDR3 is CASSPNYNEQFF. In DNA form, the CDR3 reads TGTGCCAGCAGTCCCAACTACAATGAGCAGTTCTTC.

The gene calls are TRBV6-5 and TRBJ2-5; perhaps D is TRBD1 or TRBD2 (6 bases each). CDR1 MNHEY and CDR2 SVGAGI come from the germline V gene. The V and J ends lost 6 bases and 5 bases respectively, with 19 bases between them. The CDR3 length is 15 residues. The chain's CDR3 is CASSLEGGGGETQYF. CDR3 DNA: TGTGCCAGCAGCTTGGAGGGGGGAGGAGGCGAGACCCAGTACTTC.

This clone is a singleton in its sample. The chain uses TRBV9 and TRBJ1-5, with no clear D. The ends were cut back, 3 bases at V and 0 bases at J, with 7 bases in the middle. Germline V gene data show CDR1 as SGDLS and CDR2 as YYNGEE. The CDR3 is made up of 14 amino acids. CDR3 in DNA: TGTGCCAGCAGCGAGAGGGATAGCAATCAGCCCCAGCATTTT. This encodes CASSERDSNQPQHF.

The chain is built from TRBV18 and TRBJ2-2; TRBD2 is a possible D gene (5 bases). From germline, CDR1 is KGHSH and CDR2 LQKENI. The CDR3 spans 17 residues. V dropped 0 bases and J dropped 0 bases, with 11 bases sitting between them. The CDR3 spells CASSPPITLANTGELFF. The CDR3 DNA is TGTGCCAGCTCACCACCGATAACACTAGCGAACACCGGGGAGCTGTTTTTT.

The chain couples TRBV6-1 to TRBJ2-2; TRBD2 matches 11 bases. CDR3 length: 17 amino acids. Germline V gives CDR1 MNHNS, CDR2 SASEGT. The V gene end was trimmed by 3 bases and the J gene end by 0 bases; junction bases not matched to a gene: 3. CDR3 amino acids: CASSDRLAGSNTGELFF. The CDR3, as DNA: TGTGCCAGCAGTGATAGACTAGCGGGGTCGAACACCGGGGAGCTGTTTTTT.